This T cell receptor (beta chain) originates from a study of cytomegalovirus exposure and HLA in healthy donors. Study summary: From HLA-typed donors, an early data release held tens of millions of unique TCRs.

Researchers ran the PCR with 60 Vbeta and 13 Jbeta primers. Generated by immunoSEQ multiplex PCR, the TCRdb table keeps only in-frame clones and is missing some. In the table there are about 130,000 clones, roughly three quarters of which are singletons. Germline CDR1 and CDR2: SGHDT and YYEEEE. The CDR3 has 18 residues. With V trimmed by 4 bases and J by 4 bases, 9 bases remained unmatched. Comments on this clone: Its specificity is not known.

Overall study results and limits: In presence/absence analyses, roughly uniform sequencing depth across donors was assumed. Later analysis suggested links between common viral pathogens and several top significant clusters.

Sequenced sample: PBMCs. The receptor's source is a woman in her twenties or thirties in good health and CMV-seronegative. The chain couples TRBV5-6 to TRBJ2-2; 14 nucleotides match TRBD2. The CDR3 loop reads CASSGSRLAGGPTGELFF. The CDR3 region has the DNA TGTGCCAGCAGCGGCTCCCGACTAGCGGGGGGGCCCACCGGGGAGCTGTTTTTT.